The rows below give T cell receptor beta chains drawn from one sample of a study of blood T cell repertoires in COVID-19. Using immunoSEQ multiplex PCR, the repertoire was profiled, and TCRdb retains in-frame clones only, with some absent. The data show 250,000 to 350,000 clones, about 90% seen once. Source material: peripheral blood. These receptor sequences come from a woman in her thirties who had recovered from COVID-19. Each CDR3 is given with its conserved first and last residue. D genes are given only for firm matches. Size tells how often a clone was seen (once, few, many) or the class of an expanded clone, and some rows leave it out.

d_gene	abundance	v_gene	j_gene	CDR3nt	CDR3aa
-	-	TRBV7-2	TRBJ1-1	TGTGCCAGCAGCTTAATGGGGGCTCTAGGAGGCACTGAAGCTTTCTTT	CASSLMGALGGTEAFF
-	-	TRBV11-2	TRBJ1-4	TGTGCCAGCAGCGGACTAACCAGAGGTGGTGAAAAACTGTTTTTT	CASSGLTRGGEKLFF
TRBD2	few	TRBV7-2	TRBJ2-7	TGTGCCAGCAGCTCGTCGGGGGGGCAGTTCTCCGAGCAGTACTTC	CASSSSGGQFSEQYF
-	-	TRBV4-1	TRBJ2-7	TGCGCCAGCAGCCAAGATTACGGCTACGAGCAGTACTTC	CASSQDYGYEQYF
TRBD2	once	TRBV2	TRBJ2-7	TGTGCCAGCAGGGACAGCGGGGGGCCCTACGAGCAGTACTTC	CASRDSGGPYEQYF
TRBD1	-	TRBV18	TRBJ2-5	TGTGCCAGCTCACTCCAGGGGGTTTTCGAAGAGACCCAGTACTTC	CASSLQGVFEETQYF
TRBD1	-	TRBV27	TRBJ2-4	TGTGCCAGCGGGAGACAGGGAGTATTAGAAAACATTCAGTACTTC	CASGRQGVLENIQYF
-	-	TRBV19	TRBJ1-1	TGTGCCAGTAGTAAGGCGGGTTCCCTTCCCATGAACACTGAAGCTTTCTTT	CASSKAGSLPMNTEAFF
TRBD1	-	TRBV3-1/TRBV3-2	TRBJ1-1	TGTGCCAGCAGCCATCTCGACAGGGTTAACACTGAAGCTTTCTTT	CASSHLDRVNTEAFF
-	-	TRBV29-1	TRBJ2-2	TGCAGCGTTGAAGACGGCGGCGGCACCGGGGAGCTGTTTTTT	CSVEDGGGTGELFF
TRBD1	-	TRBV28	TRBJ1-1	TGTGCCAGCTCTTCCCCGGGACAGGGGCGGACTGAAGCTTTCTTT	CASSSPGQGRTEAFF
TRBD1	-	TRBV12-5	TRBJ2-5	TGTGCTAGTGGAGCAGGGGGTGGACGAGAGACCCAGTACTTC	CASGAGGGRETQYF
-	-	TRBV4-3	TRBJ2-1	TGCGCCAGCAGCCTCCATTGGCGGCATCTCCGCTACAATGAGCAGTTCTTC	CASSLHWRHLRYNEQFF
TRBD1	-	TRBV2	TRBJ2-2	TGTGCTGGGAACCGGGACAGGGGTTCCGGGGAGCTGTTTTTT	CAGNRDRGSGELFF
TRBD1	-	TRBV12-3/TRBV12-4	TRBJ1-4	TGTGCCAGCAGTCGCAGACAGGGAGAAAAACTGTTTTTT	CASSRRQGEKLFF
-	-	TRBV28	TRBJ2-1	TGTGCCAGCAGTTTGAAGCGGGCCCTCTTAAGGACCTCACCTTACAATGAGCAGTTCTTC	CASSLKRALLRTSPYNEQFF
TRBD1	few	TRBV3-1/TRBV3-2	TRBJ1-2	TGTGCCAGCAGCCAAGATAGGAACAGGGGATATGGCTACACCTTC	CASSQDRNRGYGYTF
-	-	TRBV6-5	TRBJ1-1	TGTGCCAGCAGCCCGGGAGTAGGTTTGAACACTGAAGCTTTCTTT	CASSPGVGLNTEAFF
-	-	TRBV15	TRBJ1-4	TGTGCCACCAGCAACGGTGCGGGACGCCTGTTTTTT	CATSNGAGRLFF
TRBD2	-	TRBV4-1	TRBJ2-1	TGCGCCAGCAGCCAAGGAATCGGGACTAGGTTGTTCTTC	CASSQGIGTRLFF
-	-	TRBV6-5	TRBJ1-2	TGTGCCAGCAGTTACTCGATTTCCCCGGGAAACTATGGCTACACCTTC	CASSYSISPGNYGYTF
-	-	TRBV5-4	TRBJ2-2	TGTGCCAGCAGCCCGCCGGGTCTGACCTTTAACACCGGGGAGCTGTTTTTT	CASSPPGLTFNTGELFF
TRBD1	-	TRBV7-2	TRBJ1-4	TGTGCCAGCAGCTTATTCCCGCAGGGGGCTTCTAATGAAAAACTGTTTTTT	CASSLFPQGASNEKLFF
-	-	TRBV7-2	TRBJ2-7	TGTGCCAGCAGCTTAGGGGGTCGAGGGCGCTACGAGCAGTACTTC	CASSLGGRGRYEQYF
-	-	TRBV4-1	TRBJ2-1	TGCGCCAGCAGCCTCTGGTTTGACAGTAACAATGAGCAGTTCTTC	CASSLWFDSNNEQFF
-	-	TRBV6-2/TRBV6-3	TRBJ2-1	TGTGCCAGCAGTTACTTCAGGGGTGAGCAGTTCTTC	CASSYFRGEQFF
TRBD1	-	TRBV11-2	TRBJ2-7	TGTGCCAGCAGCAACCTCGACAGGGCCCCTTACGAGCAGTACTTC	CASSNLDRAPYEQYF
TRBD2	-	TRBV7-9	TRBJ2-7	TGTGCCAGCAGCCCGAGCGGGGCTCCCTCCTACGAGCAGTACTTC	CASSPSGAPSYEQYF
-	-	TRBV6-5	TRBJ1-3	TGTGCCAGCAGCTTCGACAGTCTCTCTGGAAACACCATATATTTT	CASSFDSLSGNTIYF
TRBD1	-	TRBV7-8	TRBJ2-7	TGTGCCAGCAGCCGTCCAGGGGGCCCCTACGAGCAGTACTTC	CASSRPGGPYEQYF
TRBD2	few	TRBV12-5	TRBJ2-1	TGTGCTAGTGGTTTGGTATCGAGCGGGACCTACAATGAGCAGTTCTTC	CASGLVSSGTYNEQFF
-	-	TRBV5-1	TRBJ1-1	TGCGCCAGCAGCTTGGACAGGGACGATACTGAAGCTTTCTTT	CASSLDRDDTEAFF
-	-	TRBV11-3	TRBJ2-4	TGTGCCAGCAGCTTGGGCCTTTTAGCCAAAAACATTCAGTACTTC	CASSLGLLAKNIQYF
TRBD1	-	TRBV28	TRBJ2-1	TGTGCCAGCAGAGGACAGGGGTCCTCCTACAATGAGCAGTTCTTC	CASRGQGSSYNEQFF
TRBD2	-	TRBV27	TRBJ2-1	TGTGCCAGCAGGGCGACTAGCGGGGGTGCTTACAATGAGCAGTTCTTC	CASRATSGGAYNEQFF
-	-	TRBV28	TRBJ2-7	TGTGCCAGCAGCTCCTCAGGGTTTTACGAGCAGTACTTC	CASSSSGFYEQYF
-	-	TRBV9	TRBJ2-3	TGTGCCAGCAGTCGGGACACTGACACAGATACGCAGTATTTT	CASSRDTDTDTQYF
TRBD1	-	TRBV5-1	TRBJ1-1	TGCGCCAGCAGCGTAAAAGGGACAGGGAACACTGAAGCTTTCTTT	CASSVKGTGNTEAFF
-	-	TRBV2	TRBJ1-2	TGTGCCAGCGTGGTGGGTTTAGGGGTCGGGGGCTACACCTTC	CASVVGLGVGGYTF
TRBD1	-	TRBV12-3/TRBV12-4	TRBJ2-1	TGTGCCAGCAGTCGGGACAGGTCACTTGAGCAGTTCTTC	CASSRDRSLEQFF
TRBD2	-	TRBV7-2	TRBJ2-7	TGTGCCAGCAGTACCGGGACTAGAGACATCTACGAGCAGTACTTC	CASSTGTRDIYEQYF
-	-	TRBV3-1/TRBV3-2	TRBJ1-5	TGTGCCAGCAGCCAAGATCGTGATCAGCCCCAGCATTTT	CASSQDRDQPQHF
TRBD2	-	TRBV7-9	TRBJ2-7	TGTGCCAGCAGTCCGAGCGGGAGGGGAGACGAGCAGTACTTC	CASSPSGRGDEQYF
TRBD2	-	TRBV3-1/TRBV3-2	TRBJ2-1	TGTGCCAGCAGCCTATTAGGGGGCGGGAGGGCCGGTGATGAGCAGTTCTTC	CASSLLGGGRAGDEQFF
-	-	TRBV5-5	TRBJ2-2	TGTGCCAGCAGGGGGCCTGGATCGATCGCCGGGGAGCTGTTTTTT	CASRGPGSIAGELFF
TRBD1	-	TRBV5-8	TRBJ2-1	TGTGCCAGCAGCTTGGATCAACTGGTGGACAGGAGGAAGTTCTTC	CASSLDQLVDRRKFF
TRBD1	-	TRBV5-8	TRBJ1-4	TGTGCCAGCAGCTTGGGACAGGGCGCTGAAAAACTGTTTTTT	CASSLGQGAEKLFF
-	-	TRBV9	TRBJ2-2	TGTGCCAGCAGCGTAGCCGGGAGTGGGACCGGGGAGCTGTTTTTT	CASSVAGSGTGELFF
-	-	TRBV13	TRBJ2-5	TGTGCCAGCAGCTGGGGTGGGGGGCAAGAGACCCAGTACTTC	CASSWGGGQETQYF